The entry that follows covers one T cell receptor (beta chain) sequence. The antigen remains undetermined. These data come from a study of cytomegalovirus exposure and HLA in healthy donors. Healthy bone marrow donors made up the cohort. The PCR made use of 60 Vbeta and 13 Jbeta primers. Data came from immunoSEQ multiplex PCR; TCRdb stores just in-frame clones and leaves some out. The table includes 150,000 to 200,000 clones, 75% to 80% detected once. Germline V gene data show CDR1 as LGHNA and CDR2 as YSLEER. The CDR3 contains 14 residues. V dropped 5 bases and J dropped 3; count of bases not matched to a gene: 3. Broader study findings: In a later analysis, TCR beta V- and J-gene trimming showed a link to a missense DCLRE1C variant. In all likelihood, a cluster of highly shared sequence variants was a sequencing artifact.

The chain uses TRBV4-3 and TRBJ2-3, with 9 bases identical to TRBD2. This receptor was obtained from a woman in her 30s in good health and CMV-seropositive. Sequencing was done on a sample of PBMCs. CDR3: CASSGLAGTDTQYF. CDR3 DNA: TGCGCCAGCAGCGGGCTAGCGGGGACAGATACGCAGTATTTT.